The present TCR beta chain was sequenced within a study of cytotoxic CD8 clonotypes in ibrutinib-treated CLL. Study-level background: Across samples, productive templates numbered a few hundred thousand and productive rearrangements reached approximately 94,000 on average.

Only in-frame clones appear in the TCRdb table, and some are missing; sequencing was by immunoSEQ multiplex PCR. The sample yields 300,000 or so clones, roughly 71% seen once. Of note for this clone: The target antigen is unknown.

The study, taken as a whole, reports: Among the clonotypes, public ones were uncommon and contracted or held stable on treatment.

Losses at the gene ends were 0 bases for V and 4 bases for J; bases not matched to a gene: 4. Per the germline V gene, CDR1 is SGHNT and CDR2 is YYREEE (reference sequence). CDR3 size: 14 residues. The chain combines TRBV5-4 with TRBJ2-7; 7 bases line up with TRBD1. The origin of this receptor is a human donor with chronic lymphocytic leukemia. Sequenced material: PBMCs, taken after 36 months of ibrutinib treatment. DNA for the CDR3: TGTGCCAGCAGCTTGGGACAGGGCGGGTACGAGCAGTACTTC. Its translation is CASSLGQGGYEQYF.